The rows below give T cell receptor beta chains drawn from one sample of a study of cytomegalovirus exposure and HLA in healthy donors. TCRdb's copy holds only in-frame clones and misses some; the assay was immunoSEQ multiplex PCR. The sample has about 270,000 clones; approximately 70% are singletons. Sequencing input: PBMCs. These receptors were collected from a female donor in good health and CMV-seronegative. Each CDR3 is given with its conserved first and last residue.

CASSQGSQPQHF | TRBJ1-5 | TRBV25-1
CASSLDGGSYNEQFF | TRBJ2-1 | TRBV27
CASSDPGLNTGELFF | TRBJ2-2 | TRBV25-1
CASSGTSADTQYF | TRBJ2-3 | TRBV9
CASSYRFSGRAGELFF | TRBJ2-2 | TRBV6-5
CSSSFGGGGQPQHF | TRBJ1-5 | TRBV7-9
CAWSRNREGYGYTF | TRBJ1-2 | TRBV30
CASSPRAGPGADTQYF | TRBJ2-3 | TRBV18
CASSGQVGTEAFF | TRBJ1-1 | TRBV9
CASSGEDLGTQYF | TRBJ2-5 | TRBV2
CASSESKGVLGEAFF | TRBJ1-1 | TRBV10-1
CASSHGPGGSRKTQYF | TRBJ2-5 | TRBV5-4
CASSYSPGLANEQYF | TRBJ2-7 | TRBV6-6
CASSLTGEEGYGYTF | TRBJ1-2 | TRBV5-1
CAWRGGNRGEAFF | TRBJ1-1 | TRBV30
CASSTRGTASTEAFF | TRBJ1-1 | TRBV5-6
CASSDSGGRTFPDTQYF | TRBJ2-3 | TRBV6-4
CASSYTSGLSTDTQYF | TRBJ2-3 | TRBV7-2
CASSPRGDNQPQHF | TRBJ1-5 | TRBV7-9
CASSPGQAFNTEAFF | TRBJ1-1 | TRBV7-9
CASSTLGQRMNTEAFF | TRBJ1-1 | TRBV18
CASSLMAMTSPLPYEQYF | TRBJ2-7 | TRBV5-1
CASSQGPQGYEQYF | TRBJ2-7 | TRBV4-1
CASSLLADQETQYF | TRBJ2-5 | TRBV5-5
CASSSNRGLRYEQYF | TRBJ2-7 | TRBV5-1
CASSLDPSSYNEQFF | TRBJ2-1 | TRBV5-1
CASHSGQGVGTGELFF | TRBJ2-2 | TRBV25-1
CASNGGSPYEQYF | TRBJ2-7 | TRBV5-1
CASSLGREIPYEQYF | TRBJ2-7 | TRBV5-1